One and the same sample provided the 8 T cell receptor beta chains below, sequenced in a study of cytomegalovirus exposure and HLA in healthy donors. 13 Jbeta primers and 60 Vbeta primers were used for the PCR. The repertoire was sequenced with immunoSEQ multiplex PCR; TCRdb's copy has only in-frame clones and lacks some. Altogether over 150,000 clones are present, over 70% being singletons, with the ten largest covering 2.5% to 3.5%. The sequenced sample was PBMCs. The receptor set was obtained from a woman between 45 and 65 years old in good health and CMV-seropositive.

This clone was seen a few times. The chain links TRBV5-4 to TRBJ1-3; 10 bases agree with TRBD1. The CDR3 totals 15 residues. J was trimmed by 4 bases and V by 4 bases; bases with no gene match: 5. Germline V CDR1 and CDR2: SGHNT, YYREEE (reference sequence). The CDR3 DNA reads TGTGCCAGCAGCGCCGGGACAGGGGTGGGAAACACCATATATTTT. This translates into CASSAGTGVGNTIYF.

The chain links TRBV7-8 to TRBJ2-1; the match to TRBD2 covers 8 bases. The CDR3 consists of 15 residues. Trimming took 0 bases from V and 4 from J; bases not matched to a gene: 2. Germline assignment: CDR1 SGHVS and CDR2 FQNEAQ. CDR3 nucleotides: TGTGCCAGCAGCTTAGCTAGCGGGGCTTACAATGAGCAGTTCTTC. Protein: CASSLASGAYNEQFF.

The chain carries TRBV9 and TRBJ1-2; 8 positions match TRBD1. The CDR3 loop spans 15 amino acids. After removal of 0 bases from V and 3 bases from J, the junction contained 4 bases not matched to a gene. Germline V lookup: CDR1 SGDLS, CDR2 YYNGEE. CDR3 amino acids: CASSVAPGQDYGYTF. The CDR3 DNA is TGTGCCAGCAGCGTAGCCCCGGGACAGGACTATGGCTACACCTTC. The complete variable domain, with remaining parts taken from reference TRBV9 and TRBJ1-2, reads DSGVTQTPKHLITATGQRVTLRCSPRSGDLSVYWYQQSLDQGLQFLIQYYNGEERAKGNILERFSAQQFPDLHSELNLSSLELGDSALYFCASSVAPGQDYGYTFGSGTRLTVV.

This chain connects TRBV6-5 to TRBJ2-7; 8 bases map to TRBD1. Losses at the gene ends were 6 bases for V and 5 bases for J; bases not matched to a gene: 6. This CDR3 contains 13 residues. CDR1 and CDR2 (germline): MNHEY, SVGAGI. In DNA, the CDR3 is TGTGCCAGCAGATCCGGACAGGGCCACGAGCAGTACTTC. Residues: CASRSGQGHEQYF.

V and J are TRBV7-8 and TRBJ2-5; TRBD1 matches at 11 bases. Unmatched junction bases numbered 6, after V lost 5 bases and J lost 4 bases. From germline, CDR1 is SGHVS and CDR2 FQNEAQ. The CDR3 has 15 residues. CDR3 DNA sequence: TGTGCCAGCAGCCGGACAGGGGGCAAGGTAGAGACCCAGTACTTC. The encoded protein is CASSRTGGKVETQYF.

The V gene is TRBV18, the J gene TRBJ2-7; 11 bases are a match to TRBD1. The CDR3 runs 14 residues. Germline CDR1 KGHSH, CDR2 LQKENI. With V trimmed by 6 bases and J by 2 bases, 3 bases remained unmatched. CDR3: CASSQGQGAYEQYF. Written as DNA, the CDR3 is TGTGCCAGCTCGCAGGGACAGGGGGCCTACGAGCAGTACTTC.

Here the CDR3 DNA reads TGTGCCAGCAGTTACCGGGACGGGAGGCAAGAGACCCAGTACTTC. Amino acids: CASSYRDGRQETQYF. V usage is TRBV6-5 and J usage is TRBJ2-5; the match to TRBD2 covers 7 bases. V shed 2 bases and J 2 bases; nucleotides not matched to a gene: 5. The germline CDR1 and CDR2 sequences are MNHEY and SVGAGI. This CDR3 is built from 15 residues.

The chain joins TRBV7-3 to TRBJ1-2; no clear D. The germline V gene has CDR1 SGHTA and CDR2 FQGTGA. Trimming removed 0 bases at V and 6 bases at J, with 14 bases between. This CDR3 comprises 15 residues. This CDR3 is CASSLTGRGFHGYTF. The CDR3 bases are TGTGCCAGCAGCTTAACAGGTAGAGGGTTCCATGGCTACACCTTC.